The 16 T cell receptor beta chains below were found in one sample sequenced in a study of cytomegalovirus exposure and HLA in healthy donors (dated by TCRdb to 2016 to 2017). Libraries were built with the immunoSEQ multiplex PCR assay. For the multiplex PCR, a mixture combining 60 forward primers for TCR Vbeta segments and 13 reverse primers for TCR Jbeta segments was used. As stored in TCRdb, this immuneACCESS dataset retains in-frame rearrangements with V and J assigned. A fraction of the clones does not appear; measured against another copy, unresolved V genes explain less than half of the discrepancy, and the remainder lacks a known reason. The sample records some 190,000 clones, about 85% of which are singletons. The ten biggest clones cover approximately 0.98% of the sample. Sequencing was carried out using PBMCs. The receptors shown here come from a boy aged 2 to 10 in good health and CMV-seronegative.

V gene TRBV2 combines with J gene TRBJ2-1; a weak D match, TRBD1 (6 bases). Germline CDR1 and CDR2: SNHLY and FYNNEI. CDR3 size: 12 residues. Deletions cut 8 bases from V and 10 bases from J, with 15 bases between. The DNA of the CDR3 is TGTGCCAGCGGGGGACAAACGGCGGAGCAGTTCTTC. Translation: CASGGQTAEQFF.

There are a few counts of this clone. The gene calls are TRBV6-5 and TRBJ2-7, with TRBD2 matching over 8 bases. The CDR3 spans 15 residues. Trimming cost V 6 bases and J 3 bases; bases outside gene matches: 10. The V gene's germline CDR1 is MNHEY and CDR2 SVGAGI. The CDR3 is CASSIDVAGIYEQYF. CDR3 in DNA: TGTGCCAGCAGCATAGACGTAGCGGGAATCTACGAGCAGTACTTC.

This chain connects TRBV7-2 to TRBJ2-3; 7 bases fit TRBD1. V dropped 1 base and J dropped 7; count of bases not matched to a gene: 5. CDR1 and CDR2 (germline): SGHTA, FQGNSA. This CDR3 contains 14 residues. The CDR3 sequence: CASSLVGGAHTQYF. CDR3 sequence (DNA): TGTGCCAGCAGCTTAGTAGGGGGCGCCCATACGCAGTATTTT. The variable domain in full, with the rest retrieved from reference TRBV7-2 and TRBJ2-3, is GAGVSQSPSNKVTEKGKDVELRCDPISGHTALYWYRQSLGQGLEFLIYFQGNSAPDKSGLPSDRFSAERTGGSVSTLTIQRTQQEDSAVYLCASSLVGGAHTQYFGPGTRLTVL.

The CDR3 nucleotides are TGCAGCGTTGAACGGGGGAACACTGAAGCTTTCTTT. It encodes CSVERGNTEAFF. The V call is TRBV29-1, the J call TRBJ1-1, with no clear D. The V and J ends lost 2 bases and 1 base respectively, with 5 bases between them. The CDR3 is 12 residues long. Germline values: CDR1 SQVTM, CDR2 ANQGSEA.

This sequence joins TRBV11-2 and TRBJ1-1; perhaps TRBD1 as D (5 bases). The CDR3 is 14 amino acids. Trimming removed 0 bases at V and 10 bases at J, with 15 bases between. CDR1 and CDR2 (germline): SGHAT, FQNNGV. The CDR3 DNA reads TGTGCCAGCAGCTTAGATTCGGGGGGATGGGGAGCTTTCTTT. Translating gives CASSLDSGGWGAFF.

This clone was counted a single time. The V and J genes are TRBV4-2 and TRBJ2-3; the D gene is possibly TRBD1 (7 bases). There are 15 residues in the CDR3. CDR1 is LGHNA and CDR2 is YNFKEQ in the germline V gene. Deletions cut 7 bases from V and 4 bases from J, with 18 bases between. The CDR3 reads CASTGGGTDADTQYF. The CDR3 DNA is TGTGCCAGCACCGGGGGCGGGACAGACGCAGATACGCAGTATTTT.

V usage is TRBV27 and J usage is TRBJ1-2; TRBD1 aligns across 9 bases. V lost 10 bases, J lost 3 bases, and 9 bases stayed unmatched. The CDR3 runs to 14 residues. Germline lookup yields CDR1 MNHEY and CDR2 SMNVEV (reference sequence). The CDR3 sequence is CATGEQGADYGYTF. The CDR3 DNA reads TGTGCCACCGGGGAACAGGGGGCAGACTATGGCTACACCTTC.

The chain has TRBV4-1 and TRBJ2-4, with 7 positions matching TRBD2. Germline V CDR1 and CDR2: MGHRA, YSYEKL. There are 15 residues in the CDR3. The trim removed 5 bases at V and 6 bases at J, leaving 10 bases unmatched. CDR3 in DNA: TGCGCCAGCAGCGACTTCCGGGAGGCAGGAAACATTCAGTACTTC. Protein sequence: CASSDFREAGNIQYF.

The chain carries TRBV27 and TRBJ2-5; 9 positions agree with TRBD1. Losses at the gene ends were 5 bases for V and 3 bases for J; bases not matched to a gene: 7. CDR1 and CDR2 from the germline V gene are MNHEY and SMNVEV (reference sequence). CDR3 size: 15 residues. This CDR3 is CASSLYRGRKETQYF. As DNA, the CDR3 is TGTGCCAGCAGTCTATACAGGGGGCGAAAAGAGACCCAGTACTTC.

The chain joins TRBV21-1 to TRBJ1-6; the tabulated D call, TRBD1, remains unverified against the DNA. TRBV21-1 is designated a pseudogene. CDR3 size: 19 residues. The CDR3 DNA reads as TGTGCCAGCAGCAACGGGACAGGGGGCCCATGCTCCTATAATTCACCCCTCCACTTT. Protein product: CASSNGTGGPCSYNSPLHF.

V is TRBV7-3 and J is TRBJ2-3; 8 positions agree with TRBD2. The CDR3 extends over 15 amino acids. Germline-derived CDR1 and CDR2 are SGHTA and FQGTGA. V dropped 3 bases and J dropped 3; count of bases not matched to a gene: 5. CDR3 sequence (DNA): TGTGCCAGCAGCTTTGGCCGGGGGGGAACAGATACGCAGTATTTT. It yields the protein CASSFGRGGTDTQYF.

V usage is TRBV7-2 and J usage is TRBJ1-5, with 7 positions matching TRBD1. Germline CDR1 is SGHTA and CDR2 is FQGNSA. Trimming cost V 3 bases and J 0 bases; bases outside gene matches: 2. The CDR3 consists of 15 residues. CDR3: CASSLGTVSNQPQHF. The CDR3 region has the DNA TGTGCCAGCAGCTTGGGGACAGTTAGCAATCAGCCCCAGCATTTT.

This clone showed up just once. The CDR3 does not close with the conserved phenylalanine or tryptophan, likely indicating a read error. Because the CDR3's place on the DNA is in doubt, the DNA is left out and the CDR3 is given as listed by TCRdb. This rearrangement joins TRBV6-6 to TRBJ2-7; TRBD2, the D gene given by the table, was not confirmed from the DNA. Both ends counted, the CDR3 spans 13 residues. Germline V gene sequence: CDR1 MNHNY, CDR2 SVGAGI (reference sequence). CDR3 residues: CASSYYRAGGIFL.

V is TRBV10-3 and J is TRBJ2-2; weak D call: TRBD2 (5 bases). V was cut by 2 bases and J by 2 bases, with 12 bases left in between. Germline V gene data show CDR1 as ENHRY and CDR2 as SYGVKD. CDR3 size: 16 residues. Here the CDR3 reads CAISETRGLNTGELFF. CDR3 in DNA: TGTGCCATCAGTGAGACCAGAGGGCTAAACACCGGGGAGCTGTTTTTT.

The count of this clone is one. The rearrangement uses TRBV6-1 and TRBJ1-6; tentative D call: TRBD1 (6 bases). V lost 2 bases, J lost 7 bases, and 9 bases lay in between. Looked up from germline, CDR1 is MNHNS and CDR2 is SASEGT. The CDR3 is 14 residues long. The CDR3 DNA is TGTGCCAGCAGTGAAAGACAGGACAATTCACCCCTCCACTTT. Translation gives CASSERQDNSPLHF.

This chain links TRBV28 with TRBJ2-3; D is perhaps TRBD2 (6 bases). CDR3 size: 15 residues. V dropped 3 bases and J dropped 4 bases, with 14 bases sitting between them. Per the germline V gene, CDR1 is MDHEN and CDR2 is SYDVKM. In DNA form, the CDR3 reads TGTGCCAGCAGTTTTCCGCCCGGGAGACCAGATACGCAGTATTTT. It codes for CASSFPPGRPDTQYF.